The present T cell receptor (beta chain) was sequenced within a study of tumor-infiltrating lymphocytes in primary liver carcinoma. Study-level background: With diameters of about 4.2 to 10 cm, tumors were stage T1-T3 N0M0. Overall study results and limits: Since sampling was bulk and unsorted, CD4+ and CD8+ repertoires were not compared. Tumor region pairs outstripped tumor-adjacent and tumor-blood pairs in overlap.

Production of TCR beta cDNA used 500 ng total RNA together with a constant-region primer. Employing slightly modified ARM-PCR, three nested multiplex PCR rounds were run, and these gave rise to the TCR beta libraries. Rounds one and two of PCR, each of roughly 10 cycles, were primed with TRBV1-TRBV30 forward primers and a C-beta reverse primer. TCRdb re-analysed the multiplex PCR reads in MiXCR, keeping a single row per CDR3 protein. The sample records 310,000 or so distinct CDR3 sequences, almost 60% being singletons. The CDR3 extends over 16 amino acids. Trimming took off 6 bases at V and 1 base at J, with 16 bases between the two ends. Unsorted whole blood supplied the blood RNA, and germline DNA was isolated too. On this clonotype: Its antigen is unknown.

Sequenced sample: peripheral blood. The rearrangement joins TRBV12-3 or TRBV12-4 to TRBJ1-3; weak D call: TRBD1 (6 bases). This clonotype originated in a woman in her thirties with primary liver carcinoma and hepatitis B virus infection. The CDR3 region has the DNA TGTGCCAGCAGACCAACAGGGCTGAATTCTGGAAACACCATATATTTT. This encodes CASRPTGLNSGNTIYF.